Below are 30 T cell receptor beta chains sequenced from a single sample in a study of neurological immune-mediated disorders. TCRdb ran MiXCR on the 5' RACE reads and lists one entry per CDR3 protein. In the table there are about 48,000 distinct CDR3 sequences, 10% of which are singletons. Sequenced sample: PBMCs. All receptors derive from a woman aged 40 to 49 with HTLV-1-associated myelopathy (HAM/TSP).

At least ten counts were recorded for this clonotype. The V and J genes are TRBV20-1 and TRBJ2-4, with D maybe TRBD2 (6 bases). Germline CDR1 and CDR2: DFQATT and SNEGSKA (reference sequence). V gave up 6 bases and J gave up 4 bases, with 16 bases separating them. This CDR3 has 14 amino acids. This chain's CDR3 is CSAVGGADKNIQYF. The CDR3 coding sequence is TGCAGTGCGGTGGGAGGAGCGGATAAAAACATTCAGTACTTC.

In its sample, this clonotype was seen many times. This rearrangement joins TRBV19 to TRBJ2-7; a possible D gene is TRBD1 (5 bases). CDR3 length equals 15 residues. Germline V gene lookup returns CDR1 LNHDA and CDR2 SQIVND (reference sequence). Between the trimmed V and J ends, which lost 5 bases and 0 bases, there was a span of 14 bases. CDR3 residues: CASSVTGTNSYEQYF. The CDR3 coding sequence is TGTGCCAGTAGTGTCACAGGTACCAACTCCTACGAGCAGTACTTC.

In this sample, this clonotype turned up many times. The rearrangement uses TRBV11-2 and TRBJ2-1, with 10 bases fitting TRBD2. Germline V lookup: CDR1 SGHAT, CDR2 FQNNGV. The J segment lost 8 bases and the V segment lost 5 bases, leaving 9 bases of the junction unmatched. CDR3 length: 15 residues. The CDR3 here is CASSLGTSDIYEQFF. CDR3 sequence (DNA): TGTGCCAGCAGCCTAGGGACTAGCGATATCTATGAGCAGTTCTTC.

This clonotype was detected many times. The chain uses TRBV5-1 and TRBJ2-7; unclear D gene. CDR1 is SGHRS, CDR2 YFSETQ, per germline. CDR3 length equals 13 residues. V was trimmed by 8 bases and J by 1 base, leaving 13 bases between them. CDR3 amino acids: CASAQENSYEQYF. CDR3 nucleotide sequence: TGCGCCAGTGCCCAGGAGAATTCCTACGAGCAGTACTTC.

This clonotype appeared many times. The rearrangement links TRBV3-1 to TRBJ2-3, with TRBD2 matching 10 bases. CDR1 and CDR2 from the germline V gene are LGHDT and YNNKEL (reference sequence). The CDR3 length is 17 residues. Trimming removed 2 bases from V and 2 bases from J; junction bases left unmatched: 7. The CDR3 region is CASSQFLAGAITDTQYF. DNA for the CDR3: TGTGCCAGCAGCCAATTCCTAGCGGGGGCCATCACAGATACGCAGTATTTT.

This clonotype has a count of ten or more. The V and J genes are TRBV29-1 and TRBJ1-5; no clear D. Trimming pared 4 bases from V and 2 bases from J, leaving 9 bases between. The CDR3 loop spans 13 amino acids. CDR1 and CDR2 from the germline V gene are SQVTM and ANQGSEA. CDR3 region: CSVVEGGNQPQHF. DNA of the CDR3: TGCAGCGTTGTAGAGGGTGGCAATCAGCCCCAGCATTTT.

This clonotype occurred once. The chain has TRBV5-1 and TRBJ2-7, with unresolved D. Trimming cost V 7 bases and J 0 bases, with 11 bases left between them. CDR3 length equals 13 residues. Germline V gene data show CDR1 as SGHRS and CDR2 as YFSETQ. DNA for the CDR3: TGCGCCAGCGTGACGGCGAGCTCCTACGAGCAGTACTTC. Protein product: CASVTASSYEQYF.

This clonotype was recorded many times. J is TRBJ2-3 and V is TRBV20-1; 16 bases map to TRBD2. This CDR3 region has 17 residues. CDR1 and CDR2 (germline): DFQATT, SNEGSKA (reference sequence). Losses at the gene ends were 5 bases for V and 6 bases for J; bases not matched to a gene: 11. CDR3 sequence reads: CSAPGTSGGALVDTQYF. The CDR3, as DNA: TGCAGTGCTCCCGGGACTAGCGGGGGGGCGCTGGTGGATACGCAGTATTTT.

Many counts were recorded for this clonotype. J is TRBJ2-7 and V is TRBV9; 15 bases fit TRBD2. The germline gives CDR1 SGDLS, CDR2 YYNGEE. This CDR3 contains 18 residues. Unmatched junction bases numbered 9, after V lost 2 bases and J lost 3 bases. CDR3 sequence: CASSVTGTSGGRLYEQYF. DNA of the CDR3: TGTGCCAGCAGCGTGACAGGGACTAGCGGGGGGCGACTCTACGAGCAGTACTTC.

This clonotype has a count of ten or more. DNA for the CDR3: TGTGCCAGTAACCCCAACCGGAGCAATCAGCCCCAGCATTTT. Its translation: CASNPNRSNQPQHF. The chain employs TRBV19 and TRBJ1-5; D remains ambiguous. The CDR3 length is 14 residues. Germline V lookup: CDR1 LNHDA, CDR2 SQIVND (reference sequence). V gave up 7 bases and J gave up 1 base, with 11 bases separating them. Full variable domain (rest looked up from reference TRBV19 and TRBJ1-5): DGGITQSPKYLFRKEGQNVTLSCEQNLNHDAMYWYRQDPGQGLRLIYYSQIVNDFQKGDIAEGYSVSREKKESFPLTVTSAQKNPTAFYLCASNPNRSNQPQHFGDGTRLSIL.

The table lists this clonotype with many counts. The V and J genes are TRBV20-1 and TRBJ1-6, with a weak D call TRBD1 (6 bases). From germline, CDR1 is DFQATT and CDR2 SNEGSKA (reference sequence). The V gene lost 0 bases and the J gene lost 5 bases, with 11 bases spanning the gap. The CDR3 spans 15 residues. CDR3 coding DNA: TGCAGTGCTAGAGACAGGGGTTCTAATAATTCACCCCTCCACTTT. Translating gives CSARDRGSNNSPLHF.

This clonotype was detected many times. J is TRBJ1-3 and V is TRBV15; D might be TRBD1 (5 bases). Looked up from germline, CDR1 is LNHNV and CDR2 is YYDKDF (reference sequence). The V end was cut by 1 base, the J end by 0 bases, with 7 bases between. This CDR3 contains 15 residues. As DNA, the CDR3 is TGTGCCACCAGCAGAGTCAGGGACTCTGGAAACACCATATATTTT. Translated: CATSRVRDSGNTIYF.

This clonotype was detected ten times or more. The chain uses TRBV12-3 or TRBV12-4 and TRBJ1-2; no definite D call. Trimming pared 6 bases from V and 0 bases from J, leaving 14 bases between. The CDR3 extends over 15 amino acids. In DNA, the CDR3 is TGTGCCAGCAGCCCCGCGGGCAGACCTAACTATGGCTACACCTTC. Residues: CASSPAGRPNYGYTF.

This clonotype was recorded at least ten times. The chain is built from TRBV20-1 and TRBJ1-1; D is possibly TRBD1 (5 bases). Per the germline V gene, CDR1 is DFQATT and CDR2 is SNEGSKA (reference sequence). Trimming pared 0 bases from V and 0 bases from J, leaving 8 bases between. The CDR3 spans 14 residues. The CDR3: CSARDGGMNTEAFF. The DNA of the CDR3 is TGCAGTGCTAGAGATGGGGGAATGAACACTGAAGCTTTCTTT.

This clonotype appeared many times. The CDR3 here is CSAGRTGGMNTEAFF. CDR3 bases: TGCAGTGCTGGACGGACGGGGGGGATGAACACTGAAGCTTTCTTT. The chain combines TRBV20-1 with TRBJ1-1; D possibly corresponds to TRBD1 (5 bases). The CDR3 extends over 15 amino acids. CDR1 and CDR2 from the germline V gene are DFQATT and SNEGSKA (reference sequence). Trimming left V 5 bases short and J 0 bases short, with 16 bases between.

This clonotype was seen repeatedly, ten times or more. CDR3: CASRGTLSTGELFF. DNA of the CDR3: TGCGCCAGCAGGGGCACCCTTTCCACCGGGGAGCTGTTTTTT. The V call is TRBV5-1, the J call TRBJ2-2; D call uncertain. The CDR3 sequence is 14 residues long. Germline CDR1 SGHRS, CDR2 YFSETQ. Trimming shortened V by 5 bases and J by 4 bases, and 12 bases separated the two germline ends.

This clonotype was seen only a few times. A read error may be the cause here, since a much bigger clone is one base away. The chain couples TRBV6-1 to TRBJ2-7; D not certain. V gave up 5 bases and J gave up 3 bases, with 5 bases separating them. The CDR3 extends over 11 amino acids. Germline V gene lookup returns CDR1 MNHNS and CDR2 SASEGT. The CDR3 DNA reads TGTGCCAGCAGTCCCTACTACGAGCAGTACTTC. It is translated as CASSPYYEQYF.

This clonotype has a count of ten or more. The CDR3 region has the DNA TGCGCCAGCAGCTTGGTAGGTGCCCACCGAAACATTCAGTACTTC. Amino acids: CASSLVGAHRNIQYF. This chain links TRBV5-1 with TRBJ2-4; D gene unclear. The CDR3 totals 15 residues. From germline, CDR1 is SGHRS and CDR2 YFSETQ. Trimming removed 0 bases from V and 6 bases from J, with 13 bases in between.

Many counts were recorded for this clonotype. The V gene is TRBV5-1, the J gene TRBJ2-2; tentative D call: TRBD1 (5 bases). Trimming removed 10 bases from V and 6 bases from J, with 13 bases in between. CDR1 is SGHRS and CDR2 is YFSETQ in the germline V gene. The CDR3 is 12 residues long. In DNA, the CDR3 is TGCGCCTCAGGGTTTTCGGCCGGGGAGCTGTTTTTT. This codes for CASGFSAGELFF. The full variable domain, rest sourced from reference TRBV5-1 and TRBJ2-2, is KAGVTQTPRYLIKTRGQQVTLSCSPISGHRSVSWYQQTPGQGLQFLFEYFSETQRNKGNFPGRFSGRQFSNSRSEMNVSTLELGDSALYLCASGFSAGELFFGEGSRLTVL.

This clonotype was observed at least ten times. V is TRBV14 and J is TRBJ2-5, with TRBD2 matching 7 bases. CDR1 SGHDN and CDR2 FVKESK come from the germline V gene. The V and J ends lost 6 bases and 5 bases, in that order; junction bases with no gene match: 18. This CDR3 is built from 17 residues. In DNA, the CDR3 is TGTGCCAGCAGTCCGGAGAGTAGGGTCGTGGGGGGGGAGACCCAGTACTTC. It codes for CASSPESRVVGGETQYF.

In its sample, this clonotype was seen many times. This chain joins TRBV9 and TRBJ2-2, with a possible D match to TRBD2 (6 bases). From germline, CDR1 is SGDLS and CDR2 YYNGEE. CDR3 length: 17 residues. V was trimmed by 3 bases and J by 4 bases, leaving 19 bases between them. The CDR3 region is CASSALGGRAATGELFF. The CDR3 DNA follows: TGTGCCAGCAGCGCCCTGGGGGGACGGGCGGCCACCGGGGAGCTGTTTTTT.

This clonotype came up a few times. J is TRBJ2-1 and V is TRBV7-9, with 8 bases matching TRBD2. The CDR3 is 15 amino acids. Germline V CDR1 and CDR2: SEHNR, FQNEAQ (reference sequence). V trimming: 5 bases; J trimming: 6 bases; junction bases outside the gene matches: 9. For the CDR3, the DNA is TGTGCCAGCAGCCCAGGACCCCGGGGGGGCAATGAGCAGTTCTTC. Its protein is CASSPGPRGGNEQFF.

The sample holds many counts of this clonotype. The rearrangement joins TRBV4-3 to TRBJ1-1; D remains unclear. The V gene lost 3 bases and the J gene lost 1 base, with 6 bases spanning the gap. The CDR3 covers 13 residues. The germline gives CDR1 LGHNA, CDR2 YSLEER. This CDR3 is CASSHNRNTEAFF. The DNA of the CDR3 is TGCGCCAGCAGCCATAACAGGAACACTGAAGCTTTCTTT.

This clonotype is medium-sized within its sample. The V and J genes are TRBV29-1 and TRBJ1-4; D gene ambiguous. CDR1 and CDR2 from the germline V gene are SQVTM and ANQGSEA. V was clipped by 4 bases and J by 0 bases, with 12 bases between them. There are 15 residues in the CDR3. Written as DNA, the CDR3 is TGCAGCGTTGGTCTGGGGAGAGCAACTAATGAAAAACTGTTTTTT. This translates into CSVGLGRATNEKLFF.

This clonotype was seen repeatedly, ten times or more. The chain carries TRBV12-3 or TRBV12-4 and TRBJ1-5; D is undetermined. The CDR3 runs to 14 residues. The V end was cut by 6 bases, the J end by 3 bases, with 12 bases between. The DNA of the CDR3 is TGTGCCAGCAGCGACGGACGAACCAATCAGCCCCAGCATTTT. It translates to CASSDGRTNQPQHF.

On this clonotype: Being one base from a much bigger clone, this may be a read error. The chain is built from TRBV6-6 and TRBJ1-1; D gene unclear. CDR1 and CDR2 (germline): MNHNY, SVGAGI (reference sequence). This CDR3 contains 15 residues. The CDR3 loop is CASSYNPRGNTEALF. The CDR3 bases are TGTGCCAGCAGTTACAACCCCCGGGGAAACACTGAAGCTTTATTT.

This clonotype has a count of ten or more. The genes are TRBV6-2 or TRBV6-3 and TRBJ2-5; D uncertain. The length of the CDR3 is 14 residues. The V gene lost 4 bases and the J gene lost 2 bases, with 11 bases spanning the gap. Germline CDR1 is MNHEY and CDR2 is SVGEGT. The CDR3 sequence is CASSSRQIQETQYF. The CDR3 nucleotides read TGTGCCAGCAGTTCACGACAAATACAAGAGACCCAGTACTTC.

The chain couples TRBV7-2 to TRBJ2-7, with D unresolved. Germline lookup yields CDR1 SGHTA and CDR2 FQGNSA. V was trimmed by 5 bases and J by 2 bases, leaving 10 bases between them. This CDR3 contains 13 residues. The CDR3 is CASSTNAAYEQYF. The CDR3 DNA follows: TGTGCCAGCAGCACCAATGCAGCCTACGAGCAGTACTTC.

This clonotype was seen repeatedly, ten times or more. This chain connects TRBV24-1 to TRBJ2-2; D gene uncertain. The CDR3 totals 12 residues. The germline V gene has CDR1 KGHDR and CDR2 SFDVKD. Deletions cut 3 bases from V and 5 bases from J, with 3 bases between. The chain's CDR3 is CATSDATGELFF. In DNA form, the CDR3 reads TGTGCCACCAGTGATGCTACCGGGGAGCTGTTTTTT.

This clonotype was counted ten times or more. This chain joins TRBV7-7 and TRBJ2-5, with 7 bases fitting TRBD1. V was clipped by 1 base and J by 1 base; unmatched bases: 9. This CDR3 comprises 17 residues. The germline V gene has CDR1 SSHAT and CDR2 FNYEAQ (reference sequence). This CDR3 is CASSLEFEAGGQETQYF. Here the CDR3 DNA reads TGTGCCAGCAGCTTAGAATTCGAGGCAGGGGGCCAAGAGACCCAGTACTTC.